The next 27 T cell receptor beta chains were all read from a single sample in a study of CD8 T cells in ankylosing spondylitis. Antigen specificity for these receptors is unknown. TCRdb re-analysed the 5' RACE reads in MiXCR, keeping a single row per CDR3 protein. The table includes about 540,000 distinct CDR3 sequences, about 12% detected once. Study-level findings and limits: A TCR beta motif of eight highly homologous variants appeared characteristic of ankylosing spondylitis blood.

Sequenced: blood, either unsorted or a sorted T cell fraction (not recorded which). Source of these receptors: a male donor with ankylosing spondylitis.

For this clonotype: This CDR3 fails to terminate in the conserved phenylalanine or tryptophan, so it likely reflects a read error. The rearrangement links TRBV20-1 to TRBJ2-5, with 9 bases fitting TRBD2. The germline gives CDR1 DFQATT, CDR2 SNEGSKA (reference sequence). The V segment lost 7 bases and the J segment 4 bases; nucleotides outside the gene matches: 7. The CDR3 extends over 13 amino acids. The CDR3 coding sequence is TGCAGTGAGTTTGAAGCGGGAGGAGAGACCCAGTACTCC. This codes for CSEFEAGGETQYS.

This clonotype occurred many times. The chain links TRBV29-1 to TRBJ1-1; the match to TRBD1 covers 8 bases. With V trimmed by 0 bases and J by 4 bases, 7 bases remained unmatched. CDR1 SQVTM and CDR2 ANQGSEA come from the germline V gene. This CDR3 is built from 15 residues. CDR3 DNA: TGCAGCGTTGAAGACCCCAGGGGGCAAGGCACTGAAGCTTTCTTT. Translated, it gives CSVEDPRGQGTEAFF.

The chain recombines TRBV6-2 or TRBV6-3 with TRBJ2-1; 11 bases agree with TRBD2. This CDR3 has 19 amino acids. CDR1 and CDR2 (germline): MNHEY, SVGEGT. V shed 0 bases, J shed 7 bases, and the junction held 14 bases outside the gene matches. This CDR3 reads CASSYSRLAGPTPVNEQFF. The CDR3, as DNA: TGTGCCAGCAGTTACTCGAGACTAGCGGGACCAACCCCCGTGAATGAGCAGTTCTTC.

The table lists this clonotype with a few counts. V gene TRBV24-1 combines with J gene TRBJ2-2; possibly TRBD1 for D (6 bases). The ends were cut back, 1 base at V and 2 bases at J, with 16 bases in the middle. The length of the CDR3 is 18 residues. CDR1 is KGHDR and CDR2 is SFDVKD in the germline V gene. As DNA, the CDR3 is TGTGCCACCAGTGATTTTACCTGGGGCAGGGGAAACACCGGGGAGCTGTTTTTT. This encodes CATSDFTWGRGNTGELFF.

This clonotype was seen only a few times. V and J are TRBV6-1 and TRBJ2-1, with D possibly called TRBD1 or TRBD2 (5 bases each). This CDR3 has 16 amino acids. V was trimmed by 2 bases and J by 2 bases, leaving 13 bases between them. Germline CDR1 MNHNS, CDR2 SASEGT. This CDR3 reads CASSETGLRTYNEQFF. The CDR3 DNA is TGTGCCAGCAGTGAAACGGGGCTTCGAACCTACAATGAGCAGTTCTTC.

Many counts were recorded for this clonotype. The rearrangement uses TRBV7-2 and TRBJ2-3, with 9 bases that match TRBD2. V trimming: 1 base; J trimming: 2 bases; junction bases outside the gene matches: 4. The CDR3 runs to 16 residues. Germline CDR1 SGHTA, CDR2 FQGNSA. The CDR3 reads CASSLEREENTDTQYF. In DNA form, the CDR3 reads TGTGCCAGCAGCTTAGAGCGGGAGGAGAACACAGATACGCAGTATTTT.

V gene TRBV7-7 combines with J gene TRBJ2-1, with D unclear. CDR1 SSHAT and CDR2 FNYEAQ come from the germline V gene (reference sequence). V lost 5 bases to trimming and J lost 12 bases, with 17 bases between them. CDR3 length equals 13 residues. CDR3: CASSLQSRSLQFF. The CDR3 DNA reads TGTGCCAGCAGCCTACAATCAAGGTCGCTGCAGTTCTTC.

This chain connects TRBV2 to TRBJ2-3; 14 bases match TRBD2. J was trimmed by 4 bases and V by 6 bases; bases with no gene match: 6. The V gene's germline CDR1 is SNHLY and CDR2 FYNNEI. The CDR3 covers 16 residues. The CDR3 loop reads CASRDGLAGGADTQYF. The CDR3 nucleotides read TGTGCCAGCAGGGACGGACTAGCGGGAGGCGCAGATACGCAGTATTTT.

Written as DNA, the CDR3 is TGCAGTGCTAGAGATCAAAGGGCAGGGGCTGAAGCTTTCTTT. The encoded protein is CSARDQRAGAEAFF. The chain joins TRBV20-1 to TRBJ1-1; a weak D match, TRBD1 (6 bases). There are 14 residues in the CDR3. Between the trimmed V and J ends, which lost 0 bases and 6 bases, there was a span of 14 bases. From germline, CDR1 is DFQATT and CDR2 SNEGSKA (reference sequence).

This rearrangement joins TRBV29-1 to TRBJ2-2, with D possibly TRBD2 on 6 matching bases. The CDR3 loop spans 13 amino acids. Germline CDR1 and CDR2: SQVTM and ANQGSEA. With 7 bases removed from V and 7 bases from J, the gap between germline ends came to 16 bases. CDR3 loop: CSAAESGDGELFF. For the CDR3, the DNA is TGCAGCGCCGCAGAGTCGGGAGACGGGGAGCTGTTTTTT.

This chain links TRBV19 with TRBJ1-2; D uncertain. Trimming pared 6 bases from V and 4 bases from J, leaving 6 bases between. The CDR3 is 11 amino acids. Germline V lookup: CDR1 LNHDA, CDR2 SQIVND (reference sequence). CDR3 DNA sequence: TGTGCCAGTAGGGCCGGCTATGGCTACACCTTC. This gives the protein CASRAGYGYTF.

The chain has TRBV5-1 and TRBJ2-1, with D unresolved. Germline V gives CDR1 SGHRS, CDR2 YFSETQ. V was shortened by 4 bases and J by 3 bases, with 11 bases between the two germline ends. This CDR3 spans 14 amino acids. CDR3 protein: CASSPDGFYNEQFF. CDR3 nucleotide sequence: TGCGCCAGCAGCCCGGACGGGTTCTACAATGAGCAGTTCTTC. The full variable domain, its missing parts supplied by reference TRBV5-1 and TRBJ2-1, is KAGVTQTPRYLIKTRGQQVTLSCSPISGHRSVSWYQQTPGQGLQFLFEYFSETQRNKGNFPGRFSGRQFSNSRSEMNVSTLELGDSALYLCASSPDGFYNEQFFGPGTRLTVL.

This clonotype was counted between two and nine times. CDR3 region: CASSSIPGAYGYTF. The CDR3 DNA is TGTGCCAGCAGTTCCATCCCTGGGGCCTATGGCTACACCTTC. The chain uses TRBV27 and TRBJ1-2, with TRBD1 as a possible D gene (5 bases). Trimming pared 4 bases from V and 4 bases from J, leaving 13 bases between. The CDR3 runs 14 residues. Germline CDR1 MNHEY, CDR2 SMNVEV (reference sequence).

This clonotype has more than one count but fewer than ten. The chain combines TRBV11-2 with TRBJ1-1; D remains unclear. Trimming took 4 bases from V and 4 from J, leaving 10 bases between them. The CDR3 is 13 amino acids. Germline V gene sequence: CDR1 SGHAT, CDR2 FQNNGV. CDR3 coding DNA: TGTGCCAGCAGCTCCCGTGAGGGCACTGAAGCTTTCTTT. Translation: CASSSREGTEAFF.

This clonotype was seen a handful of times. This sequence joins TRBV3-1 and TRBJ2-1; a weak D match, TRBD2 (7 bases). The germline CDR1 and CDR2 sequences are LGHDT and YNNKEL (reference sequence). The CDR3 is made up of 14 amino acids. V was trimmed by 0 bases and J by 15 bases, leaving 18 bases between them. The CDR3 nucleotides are TGTGCCAGCAGCCAAGATTCCGGGGGGCGGGGGAGGTTCTTC. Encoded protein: CASSQDSGGRGRFF.

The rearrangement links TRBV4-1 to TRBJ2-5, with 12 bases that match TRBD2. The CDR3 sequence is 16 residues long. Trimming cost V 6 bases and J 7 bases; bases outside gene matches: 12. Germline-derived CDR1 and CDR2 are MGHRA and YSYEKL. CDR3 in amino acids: CASSSPTSGSRATQYF. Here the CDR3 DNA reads TGCGCCAGCAGTTCTCCGACTAGCGGGAGCAGGGCGACCCAGTACTTC.

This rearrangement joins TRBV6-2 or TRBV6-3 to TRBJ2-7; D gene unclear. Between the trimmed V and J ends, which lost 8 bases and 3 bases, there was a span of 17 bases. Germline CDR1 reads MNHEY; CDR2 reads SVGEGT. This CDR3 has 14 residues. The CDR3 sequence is CASSTPDQIYEQYV. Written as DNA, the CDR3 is TGTGCCAGCTCAACCCCGGACCAGATCTACGAGCAGTACGTC.

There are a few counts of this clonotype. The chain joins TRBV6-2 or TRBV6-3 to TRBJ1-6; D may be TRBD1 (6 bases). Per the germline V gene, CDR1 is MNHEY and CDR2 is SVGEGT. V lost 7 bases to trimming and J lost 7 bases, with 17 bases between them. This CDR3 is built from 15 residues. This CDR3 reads CASTTGQVSNSPLHF. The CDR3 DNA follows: TGTGCCAGCACCACGGGACAAGTTAGCAATTCACCCCTCCACTTT.

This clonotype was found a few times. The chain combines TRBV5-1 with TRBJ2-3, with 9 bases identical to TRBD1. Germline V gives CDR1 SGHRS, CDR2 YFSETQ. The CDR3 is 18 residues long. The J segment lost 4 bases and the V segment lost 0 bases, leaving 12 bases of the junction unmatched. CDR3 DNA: TGCGCCAGCAGCTTGGCCCCCTCGGGACAGGGTGGTTCAGATACGCAGTATTTT. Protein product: CASSLAPSGQGGSDTQYF.

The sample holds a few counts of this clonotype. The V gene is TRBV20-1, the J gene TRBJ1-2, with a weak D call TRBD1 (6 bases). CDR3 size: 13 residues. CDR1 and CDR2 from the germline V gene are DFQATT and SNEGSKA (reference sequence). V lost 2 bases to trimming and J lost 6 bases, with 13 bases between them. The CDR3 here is CSARIYREDGYTF. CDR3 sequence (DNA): TGCAGTGCTAGAATTTACAGGGAGGATGGCTACACCTTC.

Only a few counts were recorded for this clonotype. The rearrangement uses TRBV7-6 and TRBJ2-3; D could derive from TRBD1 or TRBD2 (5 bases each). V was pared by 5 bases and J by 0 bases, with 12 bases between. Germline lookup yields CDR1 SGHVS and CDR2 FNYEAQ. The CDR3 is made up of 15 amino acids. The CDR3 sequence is CASSLRDVSTDTQYF. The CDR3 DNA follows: TGTGCCAGCAGCCTACGGGACGTTAGCACAGATACGCAGTATTTT.

The DNA for the CDR3 is TGTGCCTGGGGGACTGGGGACGGACAATACGAGCAGTACTTC. Translation: CAWGTGDGQYEQYF. The chain joins TRBV30 to TRBJ2-7; the D gene is possibly TRBD2 (6 bases). The germline gives CDR1 GTSNPN, CDR2 SVGIG (reference sequence). V was trimmed by 5 bases and J by 4 bases, leaving 18 bases between them. The CDR3 runs 14 residues.

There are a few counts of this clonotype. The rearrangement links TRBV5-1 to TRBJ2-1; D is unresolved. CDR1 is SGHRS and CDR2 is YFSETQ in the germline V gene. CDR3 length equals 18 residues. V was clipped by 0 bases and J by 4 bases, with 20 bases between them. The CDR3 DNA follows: TGCGCCAGCAGCTTGGCCGTTCGGGTGAGACGCAATTACAATGAGCAGTTCTTC. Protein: CASSLAVRVRRNYNEQFF.

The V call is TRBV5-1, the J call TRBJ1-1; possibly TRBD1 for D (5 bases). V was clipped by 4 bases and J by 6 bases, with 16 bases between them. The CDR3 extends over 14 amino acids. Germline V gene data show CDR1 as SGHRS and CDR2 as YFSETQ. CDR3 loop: CASSTGRGEPEAFF. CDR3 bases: TGCGCCAGCAGCACGGGGAGGGGTGAGCCTGAAGCTTTCTTT.

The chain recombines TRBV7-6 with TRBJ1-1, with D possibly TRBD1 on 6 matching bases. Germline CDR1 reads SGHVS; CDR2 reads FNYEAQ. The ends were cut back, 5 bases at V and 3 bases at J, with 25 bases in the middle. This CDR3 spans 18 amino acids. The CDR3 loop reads CASSAVGGALSLHTEAFF. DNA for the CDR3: TGTGCCAGCAGCGCCGTTGGGGGGGCACTCTCGTTGCACACTGAAGCTTTCTTT.

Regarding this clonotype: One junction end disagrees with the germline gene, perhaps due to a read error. The CDR3 here is CASSQVAEGSPLHF. In DNA, the CDR3 is TGCGCCAGCAGTCAAGTCGCTGAGGGGTCACCCCTCCACTTT. This chain connects TRBV4-1 to TRBJ1-6; TRBD1 is a possible D gene (5 bases). This CDR3 has 14 amino acids. In germline, CDR1 is MGHRA, CDR2 YSYEKL.

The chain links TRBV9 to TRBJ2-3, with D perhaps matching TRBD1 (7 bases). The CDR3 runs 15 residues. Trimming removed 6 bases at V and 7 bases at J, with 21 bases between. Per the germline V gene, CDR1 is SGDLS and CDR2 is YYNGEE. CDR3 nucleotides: TGTGCCAGCAACCCCGTGGAGGGGGCTAGGTATACGCAGTATTTT. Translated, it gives CASNPVEGARYTQYF.